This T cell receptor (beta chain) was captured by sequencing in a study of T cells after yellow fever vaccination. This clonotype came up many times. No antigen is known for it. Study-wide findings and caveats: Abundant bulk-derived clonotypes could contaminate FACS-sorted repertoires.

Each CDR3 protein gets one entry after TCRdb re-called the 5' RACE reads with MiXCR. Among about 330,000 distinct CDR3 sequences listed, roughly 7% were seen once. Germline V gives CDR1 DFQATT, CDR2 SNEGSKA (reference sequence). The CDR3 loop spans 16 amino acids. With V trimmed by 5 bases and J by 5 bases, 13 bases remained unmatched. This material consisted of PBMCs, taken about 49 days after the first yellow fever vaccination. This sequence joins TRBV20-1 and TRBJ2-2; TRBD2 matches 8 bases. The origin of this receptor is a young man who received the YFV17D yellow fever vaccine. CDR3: CSAGRNGGAFTGELFF. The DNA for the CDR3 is TGCAGTGCTGGGCGAAACGGGGGGGCGTTTACCGGGGAGCTGTTTTTT.